The 12 T cell receptor beta chains reported below all come from one sample, sequenced in a study of T cell repertoires in cytomegalovirus infection. TCRdb itself ran the reads through MiXCR, one entry per CDR3 protein. The sample consists of under 150,000 distinct CDR3 sequences, over 25% of them appearing once. Their antigens are not known. Sequences were derived from CD8+ T cells from cultured PBMCs, sampled from culture after CMV antigen stimulation. Source of these receptors: a human donor in good health (CMV status not recorded). Some clones in this sample may be carry-over from other donors' samples.

This chain joins TRBV6-2 or TRBV6-3 and TRBJ1-2; the D is unclear. The germline gives CDR1 MNHEY, CDR2 SVGEGT. Trimming removed 2 bases at V and 4 bases at J, with 8 bases between. This CDR3 comprises 13 residues. Written as DNA, the CDR3 is TGTGCCAGCAGTTACGAGAACCTCTATGGCTACACCTTC. Translated, it gives CASSYENLYGYTF.

The CDR3 sequence is CASSRTGGDNEQFF. CDR3 DNA: TGTGCCAGCAGCCGGACAGGGGGGGACAATGAGCAGTTCTTC. This rearrangement joins TRBV14 to TRBJ2-1; 10 nucleotides match TRBD1. The CDR3 totals 14 residues. The V gene's germline CDR1 is SGHDN and CDR2 FVKESK. V lost 4 bases, J lost 5 bases, and 2 bases stayed unmatched.

This chain uses TRBV10-3 with TRBJ2-7, with D possibly matching TRBD1 (5 bases). V gave up 4 bases and J gave up 0 bases, with 16 bases separating them. Germline CDR1 and CDR2: ENHRY and SYGVKD. The CDR3 is 16 amino acids. CDR3: CAISGTPGLSSYEQYF. DNA for the CDR3: TGTGCCATCAGTGGAACTCCAGGGTTAAGCTCCTACGAGCAGTACTTC.

A few counts support this clonotype. Written as DNA, the CDR3 is TGTGCCAGCTCACCAGGCAGGAGGGAGACCCAGTACTTC. Its protein is CASSPGRRETQYF. The chain joins TRBV18 to TRBJ2-5, with D possibly matching TRBD2 (5 bases). The germline V gene encodes CDR1 KGHSH and CDR2 LQKENI. Trimming removed 2 bases at V and 5 bases at J, with 9 bases between. There are 13 residues in the CDR3.

The genes are TRBV14 and TRBJ1-2; tentative D call: TRBD1 (6 bases). Germline lookup yields CDR1 SGHDN and CDR2 FVKESK. This CDR3 contains 12 residues. V lost 3 bases and J 6 bases, leaving 8 bases between the germline ends. The CDR3 protein is CASSHPGDGYTF. For the CDR3, the DNA is TGTGCCAGCAGCCACCCAGGGGATGGCTACACCTTC. The whole variable domain, remainder taken from reference TRBV14 and TRBJ1-2, is EAGVTQFPSHSVIEKGQTVTLRCDPISGHDNLYWYRRVMGKEIKFLLHFVKESKQDESGMPNNRFLAERTGGTYSTLKVQPAELEDSGVYFCASSHPGDGYTFGSGTRLTVV.

The genes are TRBV7-9 and TRBJ1-2; no firm D call. The CDR3 consists of 13 residues. V was trimmed by 7 bases and J by 5 bases, leaving 14 bases between them. Germline CDR1 reads SEHNR; CDR2 reads FQNEAQ (reference sequence). The CDR3 here is CASTLPGLYGYTF. The CDR3 DNA sequence: TGTGCCAGCACCCTGCCCGGATTATATGGCTACACCTTC.

This chain joins TRBV7-2 and TRBJ2-5, with D possibly being TRBD2 (6 bases). Germline values: CDR1 SGHTA, CDR2 FQGNSA. Trimming stripped 2 bases from V and 5 bases from J, with 24 bases between. The CDR3 extends over 18 amino acids. CDR3 residues: CASSLTSLRGGSWETQYF. CDR3 in DNA: TGTGCCAGCAGCTTAACATCGTTGCGGGGAGGATCTTGGGAGACCCAGTACTTC. Based on the CDR3 plus reference TRBV7-2 and TRBJ2-5, the full variable domain is GAGVSQSPSNKVTEKGKDVELRCDPISGHTALYWYRQSLGQGLEFLIYFQGNSAPDKSGLPSDRFSAERTGGSVSTLTIQRTQQEDSAVYLCASSLTSLRGGSWETQYFGPGTRLLVL.

In its sample, this clonotype was seen a few times. The genes are TRBV7-6 and TRBJ2-5; the match to TRBD1 covers 7 bases. This CDR3 has 14 residues. The J segment lost 2 bases and the V segment lost 4 bases, leaving 4 bases of the junction unmatched. CDR1 is SGHVS and CDR2 is FNYEAQ in the germline V gene. This CDR3 is CASSSETGQETQYF. The CDR3 DNA is TGTGCCAGCAGCTCGGAGACAGGGCAAGAGACCCAGTACTTC.

This clonotype was detected a few times. The V and J genes are TRBV7-9 and TRBJ1-2; 10 nucleotides align to TRBD1. The CDR3 has 15 amino acids. V shed 7 bases and J 4 bases; nucleotides not matched to a gene: 9. The germline CDR1 and CDR2 sequences are SEHNR and FQNEAQ (reference sequence). CDR3: CASTEGQGRGYGYTF. For the CDR3, the DNA is TGTGCCAGCACCGAGGGACAGGGGAGGGGCTATGGCTACACCTTC.

This clonotype was detected many times. The chain is built from TRBV12-3 or TRBV12-4 and TRBJ2-3; maybe TRBD2 (6 bases). The CDR3 consists of 16 residues. V was clipped by 5 bases and J by 6 bases, with 21 bases between them. This CDR3 reads CASSGRGSGGRDTQYF. In DNA form, the CDR3 reads TGTGCCAGCAGTGGGCGGGGTAGCGGTGGCCGTGATACGCAGTATTTT.

The chain uses TRBV7-9 and TRBJ2-7; TRBD1 matches at 10 bases. CDR1 SEHNR and CDR2 FQNEAQ come from the germline V gene (reference sequence). CDR3 length: 14 residues. J lost 6 bases, V lost 5 bases, and 7 bases had no gene match. The CDR3 reads CASSPRDRGFEQYF. The CDR3 nucleotides are TGTGCCAGCAGCCCCCGGGACAGGGGTTTCGAGCAGTACTTC.

This clonotype was found a few times. The DNA of the CDR3 is TGTGCCAGTAGATTAGGGGGGCCCGACAATGAGCAGTTCTTC. Its protein product is CASRLGGPDNEQFF. The J gene is TRBJ2-1, the V gene TRBV2; D is tentatively TRBD1 or TRBD2 (6 bases each). This CDR3 spans 14 amino acids. V gave up 9 bases and J gave up 5 bases, with 17 bases separating them. Per germline, CDR1 SNHLY and CDR2 FYNNEI.